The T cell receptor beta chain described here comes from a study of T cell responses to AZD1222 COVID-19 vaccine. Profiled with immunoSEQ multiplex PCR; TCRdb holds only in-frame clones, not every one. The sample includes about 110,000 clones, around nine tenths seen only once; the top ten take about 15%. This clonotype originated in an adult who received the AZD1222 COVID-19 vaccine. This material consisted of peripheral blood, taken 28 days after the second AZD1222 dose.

CDR3 protein: CASRGTLSGANVLTF. The DNA of the CDR3 is TGTGCCAGCAGAGGAACGCTCTCTGGGGCCAACGTCCTGACTTTC. This chain connects TRBV28 to TRBJ2-6; D not resolved. Trimming pared 6 bases from V and 0 bases from J, leaving 9 bases between. Per the germline V gene, CDR1 is MDHEN and CDR2 is SYDVKM. This CDR3 region has 15 residues.